Each of the 6 T cell receptor beta chains below was sequenced from the same sample in a study of shared clonotypes between healthy human individuals. TCRdb's copy holds only in-frame clones and misses some; the assay was immunoSEQ multiplex PCR. The sample has roughly 2,500,000 clones; more than 85% are singletons. The sequenced material came from naive CD4+ T cells from PBMCs. Noted subset: CD45RA+ positively selected. The receptors come from a man younger than 35 in good health. Some clones in this sample may be carry-over from other donors' samples.

V gene TRBV25-1 combines with J gene TRBJ2-1, with D tentatively TRBD1 (6 bases). The CDR3 has 15 residues. The germline V gene encodes CDR1 MGHDK and CDR2 SYGVNS. The V gene lost 6 bases and the J gene lost 9 bases, with 21 bases spanning the gap. CDR3 coding DNA: TGTGCCAGCAGCCCGACCAGGGGTGATAGCAGTGAGCAGTTCTTC. Protein product: CASSPTRGDSSEQFF.

V is TRBV12-5 and J is TRBJ1-2; maybe TRBD1 (5 bases). CDR3 length: 18 amino acids. With 3 bases removed from V and 4 bases from J, the gap between germline ends came to 24 bases. Germline V gene data show CDR1 as LGHNT and CDR2 as FRNRAP. The CDR3 region is CASGFSLGLMNSGYGYTF. The CDR3 DNA is TGTGCTAGTGGTTTTTCGTTGGGACTCATGAATTCCGGCTATGGCTACACCTTC.

The chain recombines TRBV27 with TRBJ2-7, with 7 bases fitting TRBD1. The CDR3 consists of 16 residues. The V gene's germline CDR1 is MNHEY and CDR2 SMNVEV (reference sequence). The J segment lost 0 bases and the V segment lost 5 bases, leaving 10 bases of the junction unmatched. The CDR3 coding sequence is TGTGCCAGCAGTCCAACCTGGGGACAGAGCTCCTACGAGCAGTACTTC. Encoded protein: CASSPTWGQSSYEQYF.

The CDR3 nucleotides read TGTGCCAGCAGTTATACTAGCGGGAGGGACGGTGAGCAGTTCTTC. Its translation is CASSYTSGRDGEQFF. The chain carries TRBV7-3 and TRBJ2-1; TRBD2 aligns across 13 bases. This CDR3 contains 15 residues. Germline CDR1 SGHTA, CDR2 FQGTGA. The J segment lost 9 bases and the V segment lost 6 bases, leaving 8 bases of the junction unmatched.

This clone has only one observation. Other DNA sequences from this sample encode an identical CDR3 as well. This chain joins TRBV7-3 and TRBJ2-5, with D uncertain. This CDR3 comprises 13 residues. Trimming removed 1 base from V and 1 base from J, with 4 bases in between. From germline, CDR1 is SGHTA and CDR2 FQGTGA. The CDR3 protein is CASSLIAQETQYF. The CDR3 region has the DNA TGTGCCAGCAGCTTAATCGCCCAAGAGACCCAGTACTTC.

The chain has TRBV7-8 and TRBJ2-5, with 7 positions matching TRBD1. The germline gives CDR1 SGHVS, CDR2 FQNEAQ. This CDR3 has 14 amino acids. Germline trimming cut 5 bases from V and 11 bases from J; bases unmatched to any gene: 14. The CDR3 DNA reads TGTGCCAGCAGCCAGGGACAGTCCCTACGAGGGCAGTACTTC. Protein product: CASSQGQSLRGQYF.